This TCR beta chain was sequenced during a study of CD8 T cells in Susac syndrome (dated 2019 in TCRdb). Some background on the complete study: Repertoire sequencing was used to test whether CD8+ T cell activation and differentiation in Susac syndrome was antigen driven. The study compared CD8+ T cell repertoire clonality among over ten healthy donors, around 14 Susac syndrome patients and about 16 multiple sclerosis patients. Paper-wide results and their limitations: The number of individuals in the TCR sequencing and HLA analysis was recognized as being relatively small.

For this clonotype: Its antigen is unknown. There are no base qualities to consult, and no much larger clone falls within one base.

RNA was extracted using the RNeasy kit, and about 0.45 to 1 microgram was reverse transcribed with random hexamers. The immunoSEQ multiplex PCR assay, which covers 54 Vbeta and 13 Jbeta segments, was used to amplify TCR beta CDR3 regions. Bias from PCR amplification was corrected by using a synthetic template baseline for primer optimization and for computational correction. In the source study's methods: Reads were assigned to V, D and J genes according to IMGT and analyzed in immunoSEQ Analyzer, with only productive sequences retained. To calculate clonality, Shannon entropy was normalized by log2 of the number of productive unique sequences and then subtracted from one. For each patient and control, public and private clones were evaluated among the 100 most prevalent clones. Clones were defined as Susac-specific if absent from the healthy and MS cohorts, from around 1,100 published viral clones and from other ImmuneACCESS disease sequences. Clones were called with MiXCR by TCRdb after fastp trimmed the public reads at Q25, and only in-frame beta chains were retained. Every CDR3 protein is listed once, alongside the most common genes and DNA of its rows. None of the V and J calls come from the authors' own analysis; TCRdb made them. The sample table lists 250,000 to 300,000 distinct CDR3 sequences, approximately 85% of them with a count of one. The ten top clones hold 0.2% to 0.25% of the sample.

Germline trimming: 5 bases from V, 1 base from J; junction bases outside gene matches: 6. The CDR3 contains 14 residues, cysteine and phenylalanine counted. Here the CDR3 DNA is all that survives: 42 bases in frame from base 1. According to the germline V gene, CDR1 reads SGHRS and CDR2 reads YFSETQ. Peripheral blood CD8+ and CD4+ T cells from healthy donors, Susac syndrome patients and multiple sclerosis patients were profiled using high-throughput TCR beta sequencing. Multiple sclerosis controls were treatment-naive patients with stable or active relapsing-remitting disease fulfilling revised McDonald criteria. Bulk CD8+ and CD4+ T cells were purified by magnetic negative isolation, while CD8+ TEMRA cells were enriched using FACS. Blood was collected in EDTA tubes and processed within 24 hours, with PBMCs isolated through density gradient centrifugation. PBMCs intended for TCR sequencing were cryopreserved in liquid nitrogen and were subsequently thawed in a 37 degrees C water bath. A purity of at least 90% was achieved for sorted or isolated CD4+, CD8+ and CD8+ TEMRA cells.

This clonotype was obtained from a human donor with multiple sclerosis. The receptor chain draws on TRBV5-1 and TRBJ2-7; TRBD1 matches 7 bases in the middle. Sequencing was carried out using CD8+ T cells from PBMCs. The CDR3: CASSRDRDSYEQYF. At the DNA level, the sequence is TGCGCCAGCAGTAGGGACAGAGATTCCTACGAGCAGTACTTC.